The rows below give T cell receptor beta chains drawn from one sample of a study of cytomegalovirus exposure and HLA in healthy donors. The method was immunoSEQ multiplex PCR; TCRdb's version includes in-frame clones alone and lacks a portion of them. The profile shows under 200,000 clones, approximately 81% of them singletons. The sequenced sample was PBMCs. All receptors come from a man aged 30 to 45 in good health and CMV-seropositive. Each CDR3 is given with its conserved first and last residue. D genes are given only for firm matches. Size values are once, few and many counts, or a class for expanded clones, and some rows have none.

length,size,D,J,V,CDR3,DNA
15,-,TRBD2,TRBJ2-1,TRBV19,CASSRTSGGRDEQFF,TGTGCCAGTAGCAGGACTAGCGGAGGGAGGGATGAGCAGTTCTTC
15,-,TRBD2,TRBJ2-5,TRBV27,CASSAIGTSRETQYF,TGTGCCAGCAGTGCGATTGGGACTAGTAGGGAGACCCAGTACTTC
17,-,-,TRBJ2-4,TRBV21-1,CASCGQSGTKAKNIQYF,TGTGCCAGCTGCGGACAGTCAGGAACAAAAGCCAAAAACATTCAGTACTTC
14,-,-,TRBJ1-2,TRBV5-1,CASSPTGSGDGYTF,TGCGCCAGCAGCCCCACTGGGTCGGGAGATGGCTACACCTTC
15,-,-,TRBJ1-1,TRBV18,CASSPSDRTNTEAFF,TGTGCCAGCTCACCAAGTGACAGGACAAACACTGAAGCTTTCTTT
15,-,TRBD2,TRBJ2-3,TRBV6-5,CASRYRGESTDTQYF,TGTGCCAGCAGGTACCGGGGGGAAAGCACAGATACGCAGTATTTT
15,-,-,TRBJ1-2,TRBV6-5,CASKPLGGANYGYTF,TGTGCCAGCAAGCCTCTAGGGGGGGCGAACTATGGCTACACCTTC
14,-,-,TRBJ2-3,TRBV4-3,CASSSDRPTDTQYF,TGCGCCAGCAGCTCTGACAGACCCACAGATACGCAGTATTTT
16,few,TRBD1,TRBJ2-2,TRBV27,CASGSRDRRNTGELFF,TGTGCCAGCGGAAGTCGGGACAGGAGGAACACCGGGGAGCTGTTTTTT
13,-,-,TRBJ2-2,TRBV6-4,CASSSGNTGELFF,TGTGCCAGCAGTAGCGGGAACACCGGGGAGCTGTTTTTT
15,once,TRBD2,TRBJ2-1,TRBV12-5,CASGSPLSGIGEQFF,TGTGCTAGTGGTTCCCCCCTGAGCGGGATAGGTGAGCAGTTCTTC
16,-,TRBD2,TRBJ2-1,TRBV5-4,CASSLLSGLAYNEQFF,TGTGCCAGCAGCTTGCTTTCGGGACTAGCCTACAATGAGCAGTTCTTC
15,once,TRBD2,TRBJ2-1,TRBV7-3,CASRNHAGVGDEQFF,TGTGCCAGCAGAAACCACGCGGGAGTTGGAGATGAGCAGTTCTTC
14,-,TRBD1,TRBJ1-5,TRBV7-9,CASSAGTGTQPQHF,TGTGCCAGCAGCGCCGGGACAGGGACTCAGCCCCAGCATTTT
13,-,-,TRBJ2-2,TRBV7-9,CASSRLNTGELFF,TGTGCCAGCAGCCGTCTGAACACCGGGGAGCTGTTTTTT
14,-,-,TRBJ2-1,TRBV5-1,CTSSPSGTGNEQFF,TGCACCAGCAGCCCTTCCGGGACTGGAAATGAGCAGTTCTTC
14,-,TRBD1,TRBJ2-5,TRBV7-8,CASSRQGLQETQYF,TGTGCCAGCAGCCGACAGGGGTTGCAAGAGACCCAGTACTTC
12,once,-,TRBJ1-2,TRBV6-5,CASSYSGRGYTF,TGTGCCAGCAGTTACTCTGGGCGCGGCTACACCTTC
12,-,-,TRBJ2-5,TRBV2,CASSEAGETQYF,TGTGCCAGCAGTGAGGCGGGGGAGACCCAGTACTTC
14,-,-,TRBJ2-3,TRBV7-9,CASSLGTSTDTQYF,TGTGCCAGCAGCTTAGGTACTAGCACAGATACGCAGTATTTT
14,-,TRBD1,TRBJ1-2,TRBV7-2,CASSPRTGLDGYTF,TGTGCCAGCAGCCCTCGGACAGGGTTGGATGGCTACACCTTC
14,-,TRBD1,TRBJ1-1,TRBV5-1,CASSKGDRNTEAFF,TGCGCCAGCAGCAAAGGGGACAGAAACACTGAAGCTTTCTTT
13,few,-,TRBJ1-1,TRBV30,CAWSVQVNTEAFF,TGTGCCTGGAGTGTACAAGTGAACACTGAAGCTTTCTTT
15,-,TRBD2,TRBJ2-4,TRBV7-2,CASSSTSGRGDIQYF,TGTGCCAGCAGCTCTACTAGCGGGAGAGGGGACATTCAGTACTTC
15,-,TRBD2,TRBJ2-1,TRBV27,CASSLAGGSYNEQFF,TGTGCCAGCAGTTTAGCGGGAGGCTCCTACAATGAGCAGTTCTTC
15,-,TRBD1,TRBJ1-1,TRBV2,CASSEAPGGNTEAFF,TGTGCCAGCAGTGAAGCGCCAGGGGGGAACACTGAAGCTTTCTTT
15,-,-,TRBJ2-2,TRBV5-1,CASSQRREYTGELFF,TGCGCCAGCAGTCAGCGGCGGGAATACACCGGGGAGCTGTTTTTT
14,-,TRBD1,TRBJ1-1,TRBV28,CASSFIRGVTEAFF,TGTGCCAGCAGTTTCATCAGGGGGGTCACTGAAGCTTTCTTT
13,-,-,TRBJ1-2,TRBV7-2,CASSPRRNYGYTF,TGTGCCAGCAGCCCTCGGAGGAACTATGGCTACACCTTC
13,once,-,TRBJ2-7,TRBV10-2,CASAGTWPYEQYF,TGCGCCAGCGCCGGGACTTGGCCCTACGAGCAGTACTTC
15,-,-,TRBJ1-3,TRBV9,CASSVAGANGNTIYF,TGTGCCAGCAGCGTAGCAGGGGCAAATGGAAACACCATATATTTT
15,few,-,TRBJ1-1,TRBV6-5,CASSYLRRWNTEAFF,TGTGCCAGCAGTTACTTGAGAAGATGGAACACTGAAGCTTTCTTT
16,-,TRBD1,TRBJ2-5,TRBV5-1,CASSPGPKGGGETQYF,TGCGCCAGCAGCCCGGGCCCTAAAGGGGGCGGGGAGACCCAGTACTTC
17,-,TRBD2,TRBJ2-2,TRBV7-9,CASSLVGSGRATGELFF,TGTGCCAGCAGCTTAGTGGGGAGCGGGAGAGCCACCGGGGAGCTGTTTTTT
14,-,TRBD1,TRBJ1-5,TRBV7-6,CASSFNGQDQPQHF,TGTGCCAGCAGCTTTAACGGACAGGATCAGCCCCAGCATTTT
15,-,-,TRBJ2-1,TRBV7-9,CASSLAHRAYNEQFF,TGTGCCAGCAGCTTAGCGCACAGGGCCTACAATGAGCAGTTCTTC
15,once,TRBD1,TRBJ2-2,TRBV5-1,CASRSGTVNTGELFF,TGCGCCAGCAGATCCGGGACAGTTAACACCGGGGAGCTGTTTTTT
13,-,-,TRBJ1-1,TRBV25-1,CASRTGWRTEAFF,TGTGCCAGCAGAACAGGGTGGCGCACTGAAGCTTTCTTT
15,-,TRBD1,TRBJ2-7,TRBV4-2,CASSQEETGGAEQYF,TGTGCCAGCAGCCAAGAGGAGACAGGGGGCGCCGAGCAGTACTTC
13,-,TRBD2,TRBJ2-3,TRBV2,CASNQRGADTQYF,TGTGCCAGCAACCAGCGGGGGGCAGATACGCAGTATTTT
18,-,-,TRBJ2-7,TRBV14,CASSQAGRFGEPTYEQYF,TGTGCCAGCAGCCAAGCAGGTCGCTTCGGGGAACCTACCTACGAGCAGTACTTC
14,-,-,TRBJ2-2,TRBV11-3,CASSLVALSGELFF,TGTGCCAGCAGCTTAGTAGCTCTTTCCGGGGAGCTGTTTTTT
15,once,TRBD1,TRBJ2-3,TRBV7-2,CASSPGTARTDTQYF,TGTGCCAGCAGCCCCGGGACAGCCCGCACAGATACGCAGTATTTT
14,-,-,TRBJ1-1,TRBV18,CASSPRGGNTEAFF,TGTGCCAGCTCACCCAGGGGTGGAAACACTGAAGCTTTCTTT
16,-,TRBD1,TRBJ1-1,TRBV15,CATSRGDRAGNTEAFF,TGTGCCACCAGCAGGGGGGACAGGGCTGGGAACACTGAAGCTTTCTTT
13,-,TRBD1,TRBJ1-2,TRBV27,CASSWTGRYGYTF,TGTGCCAGCAGTTGGACAGGGCGATATGGCTACACCTTC
17,-,TRBD1,TRBJ2-1,TRBV5-1,CASSLPEGTGGYNEQFF,TGCGCCAGCAGCTTGCCTGAAGGGACAGGGGGGTACAATGAGCAGTTCTTC
14,-,-,TRBJ2-3,TRBV7-3,CASSRAGETDTQYF,TGTGCCAGCAGCCGGGCAGGGGAGACAGATACGCAGTATTTT
14,-,-,TRBJ1-1,TRBV27,CASSRMGREGEAFF,TGTGCCAGCAGTCGCATGGGGCGGGAAGGTGAAGCTTTCTTT
13,-,TRBD1,TRBJ2-7,TRBV19,CASSTTGPYEQYF,TGTGCCAGTAGTACGACAGGGCCCTACGAGCAGTACTTC
15,-,TRBD1,TRBJ1-4,TRBV5-4,CASSPGQGPDEKLFF,TGTGCCAGCAGCCCCGGACAGGGACCGGACGAAAAACTGTTTTTT